Below, one T cell receptor (beta chain) is given with its context. What it binds is not known. The entry originates in a study of cytomegalovirus exposure and HLA in healthy donors. Study-wide results and caveats: Despite most TCR sequences being rare, some public TCRs occurred in many donors.

Amplification used 60 Vbeta primers and 13 Jbeta primers. The repertoire was sequenced with immunoSEQ multiplex PCR; TCRdb's copy has only in-frame clones and lacks some. The sample includes about 150,000 clones, around 79% of them seen just once. With V trimmed by 5 bases and J by 3 bases, 4 bases remained unmatched. The germline V gene encodes CDR1 SGHVS and CDR2 FQNEAQ. The CDR3 is 14 residues long. Sequenced input: PBMCs. The receptor comes from a man aged 50 to 60 in good health and CMV-seropositive. This chain joins TRBV7-8 and TRBJ2-3; TRBD1 matches 8 bases. CDR3 coding DNA: TGTGCCAGCAGCAGGACAGGGTTGACAGATACGCAGTATTTT. This sequence encodes CASSRTGLTDTQYF. Supplemented by reference TRBV7-8 and TRBJ2-3, the full variable domain reads GAGVSQSPRYKVAKRGQDVALRCDPISGHVSLFWYQQALGQGPEFLTYFQNEAQLDKSGLPSDRFFAERPEGSVSTLKIQRTQQEDSAVYLCASSRTGLTDTQYFGPGTRLTVL.